The text below deals with one TCR beta chain. This clonotype was counted many times. Its antigen remains unidentified. The record has no base qualities; no much larger clone is one base away. These data are taken from a study of identical twins (dated by TCRdb to about 2016). Regarding the research as a whole: TCR alpha and beta repertoires from monozygotic twins, unrelated adults of various ages and cord blood were deep-sequenced to test whether fetal clonotypes persist. Replicate twin experiments were performed at different times using different library preparation protocols to rule out contamination. The paper's findings and limits, for the study overall: Invariant T cells such as MAIT and iNKT could partly confound zero-insertion analyses, though diverse VJ usage argued against this for most clonotypes. Out-of-frame TCR alpha sharing in monozygotic twins was systematically underestimated by recombination models, whereas sharing between unrelated individuals was in agreement with the recombination models. In beta out-of-frame sequences, excess twin sharing was weaker, because having fewer shared sequences lowered the signal-to-noise ratio. Abundant cord blood beta clonotypes had fewer insertions, young adult naive repertoires showed a similar but weaker trend, and memory repertoires showed no such trend. Compared with coincidental sharing between unrelated individuals, out-of-frame TCR alpha sequences shared between twins had an excess of sequences with low generation probability. Conclusions relied on cross-sectional statistical analysis, since the same donors could not be followed over many years.

All donors were healthy Caucasians. Three pairs of female monozygotic twins, all aged about 18 to 30 years, were included in the twin cohort. Peripheral blood mononuclear cells were the source from which RNA for the TCR libraries was isolated. The library was generated by 5' RACE. Instrument on record: Illumina HiSeq 2000. Template switching introduced a universal primer binding site; the final cDNA contained a unique molecular identifier, enabling accurate counting of TCR cDNA molecules. First-strand cDNA for TCR alpha and beta chains was synthesized from specific primers in the conserved constant-segment region. To control for contamination, every cDNA library carried two barcodes: a SMART-Mk sample barcode plus Illumina barcodes. TruSeq adapter sequences, together with Illumina sample barcodes, were added in two successive PCR steps. Sequencing of the TCR alpha and beta cDNA libraries was done on the Illumina HiSeq platform using custom primers. As for how the authors treated the data: Unique molecular identifiers were extracted from raw reads with MiGEC, and CDR3 positions were determined with MiXCR. For each individual, recombination models were inferred using an EM algorithm with the repgenHMM and IGoR tools. The tcR package in R was used for shared clonotype analysis, with sharing normalized by the product of cloneset sizes. To study raw recombination without the effects of thymic and clonal selection, out-of-frame nonproductive sequences were analyzed. Starting from the raw public reads, TCRdb applied fastp trimming at Q25, assembled clones with MiXCR and retained in-frame beta chains. One record per CDR3 amino acid sequence lists the most common genes and DNA. The V and J calls were not made by the authors but by TCRdb's processing. The sample table lists about 690,000 distinct CDR3 sequences, 21% of them with a count of one. Clones ranked in the top ten supply about 4.5% of the sample.

Its CDR3 holds 12 amino acids, cysteine through phenylalanine. Only the CDR3 part of the read is kept: 36 bases, read in frame from the first base. The V end gives up 6 bases and the J end 3 bases, leaving 1 base in the junction not matched to a gene. This same sample was also taken into another study, of T cells expressing NK-cell markers. As that second study puts it: Three sorted T-cell subsets (CD3+CD56+NKG2C+, CD3+CD56+NKG2C- and CD3+CD56-NKG2C+) from 7 to 9 donors had their TCR beta-chain repertoires profiled. Among the eight sequenced donors, seven were HCMV-seropositive and one was HCMV-seronegative. In several experiments an anti-gammadeltaTCR antibody was added to restrict sorting to alphabetaTCR-expressing T cells. For five or six donors, the dominant CD3+CD56+NKG2C+ clonotypes were among the top 10 CD8+ clonotypes and accounted for about 1.0-8% of CD8+ T cells. Those dominant clonotypes were again the most abundant among CD3+CD56-NKG2C+ cells in a handful of donors, at about 25-60.1%. Whether the expanded NKG2C-expressing T cell clones were specific for HCMV antigens remained unclear. All eight donors whose samples were sequenced were randomly selected healthy volunteers, three of them men and five women. HCMV serostatus was determined by detecting HCMV-specific IgG in serum with a commercial ELISA kit. For over five donors, unsorted PBMC were also used to sequence bulk peripheral blood T-cell repertoires. MIGEC was used to demultiplex reads and group the reads by UMI, and MiTCR was used to assemble and quantify clonotypes. To remove erroneous sequences, TCR cDNA sequences were retained only when supported by two or more reads. Downstream repertoire analysis used the tcR package, and clonotypes were matched across fractions by CDR3 nucleotide sequence plus V segment. VDJmatch was used to annotate antigen specificity against VDJdb, with one amino acid substitution in CDR3 allowed.

This sequence originates from a woman aged 18-30 years in good health. Material: PBMCs. The rearranged segments are TRBV12-3 or TRBV12-4 and TRBJ2-5, and TRBD1 aligns with 7 junction nucleotides. The DNA sequence is as follows: TGTGCCAGCAGGGGGACAGAAGAGACCCAGTACTTC. It encodes CASRGTEETQYF.